The TCR beta chain described here comes from a study of blood T cell repertoires in COVID-19. On the study more broadly: Italy, Spain and the United States were the sources of the convalescent and acute COVID-19 samples. PBMCs, B-cell-depleted T cells, or T cells were the source of the cDNA or gDNA that made up the material.

The germline V and J ends were trimmed by 2 bases and 0 bases, with 10 bases remaining between them. The CDR3 has 16 amino acids. CDR1 and CDR2 (germline): MNHEY, SMNVEV (reference sequence). In terms of age and location, participants ranged from roughly 18 to 90 years and lived in 24 US areas. Self-reported history from a screening survey and questionnaire set each donor's cohort. The data were produced by immunoSEQ multiplex PCR, yet TCRdb's version contains in-frame clones alone and is incomplete. The profile shows 200,000 or so clones, 75% to 90% of them singletons. Sequencing input: PBMCs or T cells enriched from blood (not recorded which). The origin of this receptor is a woman between 40 and 55 years old with acute COVID-19. The chain links TRBV27 to TRBJ2-2, with D possibly matching TRBD1 (6 bases). Here the CDR3 DNA reads TGTGCCAGCAGTTTAGACAGGACCCCGAACACCGGGGAGCTGTTTTTT. Encoded protein: CASSLDRTPNTGELFF.